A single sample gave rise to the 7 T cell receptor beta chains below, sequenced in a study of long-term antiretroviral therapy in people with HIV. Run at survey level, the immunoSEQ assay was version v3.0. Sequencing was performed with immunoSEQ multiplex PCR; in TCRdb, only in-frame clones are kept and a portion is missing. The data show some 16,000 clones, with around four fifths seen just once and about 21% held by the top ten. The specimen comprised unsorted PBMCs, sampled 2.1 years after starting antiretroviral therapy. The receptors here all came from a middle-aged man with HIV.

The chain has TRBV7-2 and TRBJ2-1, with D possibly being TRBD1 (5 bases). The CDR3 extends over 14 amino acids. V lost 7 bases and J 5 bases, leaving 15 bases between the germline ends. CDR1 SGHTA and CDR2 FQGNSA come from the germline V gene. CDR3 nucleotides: TGTGCCAGCAACCTAGGGGTTGGGGACAATGAGCAGTTCTTC. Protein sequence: CASNLGVGDNEQFF. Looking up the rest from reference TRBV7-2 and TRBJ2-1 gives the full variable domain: GAGVSQSPSNKVTEKGKDVELRCDPISGHTALYWYRQSLGQGLEFLIYFQGNSAPDKSGLPSDRFSAERTGGSVSTLTIQRTQQEDSAVYLCASNLGVGDNEQFFGPGTRLTVL.

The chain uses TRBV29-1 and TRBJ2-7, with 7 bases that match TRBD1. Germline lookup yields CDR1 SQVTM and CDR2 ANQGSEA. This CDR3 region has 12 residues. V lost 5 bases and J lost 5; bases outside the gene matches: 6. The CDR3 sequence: CSVNRGEDEQYF. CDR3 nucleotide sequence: TGCAGCGTTAACAGGGGAGAGGACGAGCAGTACTTC.

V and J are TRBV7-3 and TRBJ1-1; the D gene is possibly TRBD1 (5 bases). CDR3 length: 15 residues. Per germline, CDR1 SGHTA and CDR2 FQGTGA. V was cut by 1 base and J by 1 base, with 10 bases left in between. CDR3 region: CASSLMGGTNTEAFF. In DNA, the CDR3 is TGTGCCAGCAGCTTAATGGGAGGGACGAACACTGAAGCTTTCTTT.

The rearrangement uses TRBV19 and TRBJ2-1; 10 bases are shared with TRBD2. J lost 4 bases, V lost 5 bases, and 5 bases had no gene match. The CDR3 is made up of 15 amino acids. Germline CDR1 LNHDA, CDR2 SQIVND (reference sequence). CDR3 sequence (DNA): TGTGCCAGTAGTTTTACTAGCGGGGAATACAATGAGCAGTTCTTC. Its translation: CASSFTSGEYNEQFF.

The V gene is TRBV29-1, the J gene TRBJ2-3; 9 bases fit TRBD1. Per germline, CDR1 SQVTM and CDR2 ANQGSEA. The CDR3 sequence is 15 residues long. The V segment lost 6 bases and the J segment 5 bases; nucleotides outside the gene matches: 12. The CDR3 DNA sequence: TGCAGCGTCCTACGGGGGACAGGGCCGGGAGATACGCAGTATTTT. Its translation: CSVLRGTGPGDTQYF.

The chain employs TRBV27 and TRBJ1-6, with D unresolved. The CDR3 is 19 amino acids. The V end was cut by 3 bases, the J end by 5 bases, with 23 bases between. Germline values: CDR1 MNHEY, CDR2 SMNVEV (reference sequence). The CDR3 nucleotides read TGTGCCAGCAGTTTCCGGAGGGCCAAGGCGCCGTCGGATAATTCACCCCTCCACTTT. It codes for CASSFRRAKAPSDNSPLHF.

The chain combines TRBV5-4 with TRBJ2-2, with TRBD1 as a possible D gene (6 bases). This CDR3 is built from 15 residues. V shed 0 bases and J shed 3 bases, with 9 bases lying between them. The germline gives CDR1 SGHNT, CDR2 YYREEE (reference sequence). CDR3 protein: CASSLVSGDTGELFF. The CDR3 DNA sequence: TGTGCCAGCAGCTTGGTGTCAGGGGACACCGGGGAGCTGTTTTTT.